These 20 T cell receptor beta chains share one sample of origin, sequenced in a study of blood T cell dynamics during melanoma immunotherapy. This sample's time point: pre-treatment baseline. The assay was immunoSEQ multiplex PCR, and TCRdb's table has in-frame clones only and misses some. Here the sample spans 3,000 to 4,500 clones, approximately 97% being singletons. The sample was effector memory CD8+ T cells from blood, taken from a patient treated with checkpoint blockade. The receptors shown here come from a human donor with melanoma.

V and J are TRBV7-3 and TRBJ2-1; D is unresolved. This CDR3 contains 15 residues. Germline values: CDR1 SGHTA, CDR2 FQGTGA. The V gene lost 1 base and the J gene lost 0 bases, with 7 bases spanning the gap. Written as DNA, the CDR3 is TGTGCCAGCAGCTTAATCGGCGGCTCCTACAATGAGCAGTTCTTC. Encoded protein: CASSLIGGSYNEQFF.

The chain recombines TRBV9 with TRBJ2-7; 11 bases map to TRBD2. The CDR3 is 14 amino acids. The germline gives CDR1 SGDLS, CDR2 YYNGEE. V dropped 4 bases and J dropped 4; count of bases not matched to a gene: 4. The CDR3 sequence: CASSIGTSGYEQYF. The CDR3 bases are TGTGCCAGCAGCATCGGGACTAGCGGTTACGAGCAGTACTTC.

The V call is TRBV5-1, the J call TRBJ2-3, with 11 bases matching TRBD2. The CDR3 is made up of 17 amino acids. The V segment lost 0 bases and the J segment 5 bases; nucleotides outside the gene matches: 8. Germline CDR1 and CDR2: SGHRS and YFSETQ. The CDR3 sequence is CASSLEGSGRAVDTQYF. DNA of the CDR3: TGCGCCAGCAGCTTGGAAGGTAGCGGGAGGGCCGTAGATACGCAGTATTTT. The full variable domain, rest sourced from reference TRBV5-1 and TRBJ2-3, is KAGVTQTPRYLIKTRGQQVTLSCSPISGHRSVSWYQQTPGQGLQFLFEYFSETQRNKGNFPGRFSGRQFSNSRSEMNVSTLELGDSALYLCASSLEGSGRAVDTQYFGPGTRLTVL.

V gene TRBV6-5 combines with J gene TRBJ2-5, with D uncertain. The CDR3 runs to 15 residues. V lost 0 bases and J 2 bases, leaving 10 bases between the germline ends. Per the germline V gene, CDR1 is MNHEY and CDR2 is SVGAGI. CDR3 residues: CASSYSIWLQETQYF. In DNA form, the CDR3 reads TGTGCCAGCAGTTACTCGATATGGTTACAAGAGACCCAGTACTTC.

The V call is TRBV6-5, the J call TRBJ2-1; D is possibly TRBD1 (5 bases). The CDR3 has 13 amino acids. The ends were cut back, 5 bases at V and 3 bases at J, with 8 bases in the middle. Germline V gene data show CDR1 as MNHEY and CDR2 as SVGAGI. The CDR3 reads CASSHDSYNEQFF. CDR3 in DNA: TGTGCCAGCAGTCACGACAGCTACAATGAGCAGTTCTTC.

This rearrangement joins TRBV7-9 to TRBJ2-5, with unresolved D. Trimming stripped 5 bases from V and 1 base from J, with 5 bases between. Per germline, CDR1 SEHNR and CDR2 FQNEAQ (reference sequence). The CDR3 length is 12 residues. The CDR3 reads CASSLLQETQYF. CDR3 nucleotides: TGTGCCAGCAGCCTACTCCAAGAGACCCAGTACTTC.

The gene calls are TRBV4-3 and TRBJ2-2; D is ambiguous. V lost 1 base and J lost 7, with 13 bases in between. CDR3 length equals 15 residues. The germline V gene has CDR1 LGHNA and CDR2 YSLEER. CDR3 nucleotides: TGCGCCAGCAGCCAAGTCCCCGAACTGGACGGGGAGCTGTTTTTT. Amino acid sequence: CASSQVPELDGELFF.

The chain recombines TRBV7-8 with TRBJ1-2, with D perhaps TRBD1 (5 bases). V shed 1 base and J shed 4 bases, with 13 bases lying between them. This CDR3 has 15 amino acids. Germline lookup yields CDR1 SGHVS and CDR2 FQNEAQ. CDR3 nucleotide sequence: TGTGCCAGCAGCTTAGGGGCGGAGGGGACCTATGGCTACACCTTC. Protein product: CASSLGAEGTYGYTF.

The gene calls are TRBV9 and TRBJ1-2; no firm D call. The CDR3 extends over 11 amino acids. Germline V CDR1 and CDR2: SGDLS, YYNGEE. The V end was cut by 3 bases, the J end by 9 bases, with 9 bases between. The CDR3 bases are TGTGCCAGCAGCGAAAGGACCAGCTACACCTTC. It encodes CASSERTSYTF.

The chain is built from TRBV7-8 and TRBJ2-1, with D perhaps matching TRBD1 or TRBD2 (5 bases each). V dropped 2 bases and J dropped 2 bases, with 13 bases sitting between them. Germline CDR1 is SGHVS and CDR2 is FQNEAQ. This CDR3 is 16 amino acids long. For the CDR3, the DNA is TGTGCCAGCAGCTTACGGGGCCCCGGCCCCTACAATGAGCAGTTCTTC. It is translated as CASSLRGPGPYNEQFF.

This clone showed up just once. This chain connects TRBV2 to TRBJ1-2; a possible D gene is TRBD1 (6 bases). The ends were cut back, 3 bases at V and 2 bases at J, with 13 bases in the middle. Germline V CDR1 and CDR2: SNHLY, FYNNEI. The CDR3 spans 15 residues. The CDR3 protein is CASSEGGGWNYGYTF. The CDR3 nucleotides read TGTGCCAGCAGTGAGGGAGGGGGGTGGAACTATGGCTACACCTTC.

This sequence joins TRBV28 and TRBJ2-5; TRBD2 agrees at 8 bases. The CDR3 sequence is 14 residues long. Germline CDR1 is MDHEN and CDR2 is SYDVKM. V was clipped by 5 bases and J by 5 bases; unmatched bases: 7. CDR3 sequence: CASSLGLAGETQYF. The CDR3 nucleotides read TGTGCCAGCAGTCTCGGACTAGCTGGGGAGACCCAGTACTTC.

The chain is built from TRBV6-8 and TRBJ1-2; D not resolved. The germline V and J ends were trimmed by 2 bases and 8 bases, with 6 bases remaining between them. CDR1 and CDR2 from the germline V gene are MNHGY and SAAAGT. This CDR3 is 11 amino acids long. The CDR3 spells CASSYGKGYTF. For the CDR3, the DNA is TGTGCCAGCAGTTACGGGAAGGGCTACACCTTC.

The chain has TRBV6-5 and TRBJ2-1; 8 bases map to TRBD2. This CDR3 region has 15 residues. From germline, CDR1 is MNHEY and CDR2 SVGAGI. J was trimmed by 8 bases and V by 5 bases; bases with no gene match: 11. The CDR3 nucleotides are TGTGCCAGCAGTACCGGGACTAGTAGGAACGATGAGCAGTTCTTC. Its translation is CASSTGTSRNDEQFF.

A note on this clone: The junction does not match germline at one end; this may be a read error. The V gene is TRBV6-6, the J gene TRBJ2-7; possibly TRBD2 for D (6 bases). Per germline, CDR1 MNHNY and CDR2 SVGAGI (reference sequence). This CDR3 region has 13 residues. The CDR3 sequence is CTSRSGLPYEQYF. The CDR3 DNA follows: TGTACCAGCCGGTCTGGACTACCCTACGAGCAGTACTTC.

This chain's CDR3 is CASNGQDYEQYF. CDR3 DNA: TGTGCCAGCAATGGGCAGGACTACGAGCAGTACTTC. The chain is built from TRBV2 and TRBJ2-7; D gene ambiguous. Germline-derived CDR1 and CDR2 are SNHLY and FYNNEI. This CDR3 contains 12 residues. V was shortened by 7 bases and J by 3 bases, with 10 bases between the two germline ends.

V is TRBV10-2 and J is TRBJ2-7; D possibly matches TRBD1 or TRBD2 (5 bases each). Trimming pared 0 bases from V and 3 bases from J, leaving 15 bases between. Per germline, CDR1 WSHSY and CDR2 SAAADI. This CDR3 spans 16 amino acids. CDR3 region: CASSESLTSGRYEQYF. In nucleotides, the CDR3 is TGCGCCAGCAGTGAGTCGTTAACTTCGGGACGCTACGAGCAGTACTTC.

This sequence joins TRBV2 and TRBJ1-5, with D hard to call. Trimming removed 6 bases from V and 0 bases from J, with 12 bases in between. The length of the CDR3 is 15 residues. Looked up from germline, CDR1 is SNHLY and CDR2 is FYNNEI. CDR3 loop: CASRTAGFSNQPQHF. The CDR3 DNA reads TGTGCCAGCAGGACCGCTGGGTTTAGCAATCAGCCCCAGCATTTT.

The V gene is TRBV28, the J gene TRBJ2-1; unclear D gene. The germline V gene encodes CDR1 MDHEN and CDR2 SYDVKM. Between the trimmed V and J ends, which lost 1 base and 8 bases, there was a span of 3 bases. The CDR3 is 11 amino acids. Here the CDR3 DNA reads TGTGCCAGCAGTTTATCCGATGAGCAGTTCTTC. This encodes CASSLSDEQFF.

The rearrangement uses TRBV4-3 and TRBJ2-1, with 11 bases lining up with TRBD2. Germline V gives CDR1 LGHNA, CDR2 YSLEER. CDR3 length: 18 amino acids. The junction had 9 bases not matched to a gene; V was cut back by 0 bases and J by 5 bases. CDR3 sequence reads: CASSQDRLSGRGDNEQFF. As DNA, the CDR3 is TGCGCCAGCAGCCAAGATCGCCTTAGCGGGAGGGGAGACAATGAGCAGTTCTTC.